The following is a T cell receptor beta chain sequence with its context. Ten or more counts support this clonotype. Its antigen target is currently unknown. No base quality values were provided; no much bigger clone lies one nucleotide off. This entry comes from a study of T cell repertoires in cytomegalovirus infection (dated by TCRdb to about 2019). About the investigation overall: Because public TCR beta signatures pointed to carriage of CMV infection together with the matching HLA type, the HLA type of each donor mattered for the analysis. General findings and caveats noted by the study authors: The ex vivo response was dominated by HLA-C-restricted CMV-specific TCR beta clonotypes, which also provided the single most frequent clonotype in two of eight donors. Cumulative frequency of public TCR beta family members discriminated carriers of CMV infection plus the relevant HLA type in this cohort and an independent roughly 320-donor cohort.

From the germline V gene, CDR1 is MNHNS and CDR2 is SASEGT. The germline ends are 16 bases apart after V is trimmed by 1 base and J by 4 bases. From cysteine to phenylalanine, the CDR3 is 16 amino acids long. CDR3 DNA only is kept here, 48 bases in frame from base 1. Sequenced on an Illumina HiSeq 1500. Clones were called with MiXCR by TCRdb after fastp trimmed the public reads at Q25, and only in-frame beta chains were retained. One record per CDR3 amino acid sequence lists the most common genes and DNA. The sample has some 130,000 distinct CDR3 sequences on record, roughly 9% of them singletons. The biggest ten clones account for over 9.5% of the sample.

The sequenced sample consisted of PBMCs. The rearrangement joined TRBV6-1 to TRBJ1-1; tentative D gene TRBD1, with 6 bases matching. This clonotype was obtained from a human donor in good health (CMV status not recorded). Some clones in this sample may be carry-over from other donors' samples. CDR3 protein: CASSEEGHRGSTEAFF. The DNA reads TGTGCCAGCAGTGAAGAGGGACACCGAGGGAGCACTGAAGCTTTCTTT.